This T cell receptor (beta chain) was obtained from a study of blood T cell repertoires in COVID-19. Looking at the study overall: Acute and convalescent COVID-19 specimens originated in the United States, Italy and Spain.

Germline-derived CDR1 and CDR2 are SNHLY and FYNNEI. CDR3 size: 13 residues. Unmatched junction bases numbered 4, after V lost 8 bases and J lost 1 base. In the source study's methods: The authors estimated nucleated cell counts from reference gene primer amplification. Clones were read by immunoSEQ multiplex PCR, and TCRdb kept only the in-frame ones, dropping some. Clone size and the V and J calls come from that table; the DNA yielded D and trimming. This table holds some 83,000 clones, roughly nine tenths found once. The sequence came from a man aged 45 to 65 with acute or convalescent COVID-19. The sequenced sample was peripheral blood. V and J are TRBV2 and TRBJ2-5; 7 nucleotides align to TRBD2. The CDR3 DNA reads as TGTGCCAGCGGAGCGGGGACCCAAGAGACCCAGTACTTC. Its translation is CASGAGTQETQYF.